The sequence of this T cell receptor (beta chain) was determined in a study of blood T cell repertoires in COVID-19. This clone is a singleton in its sample. Assay used: immunoSEQ multiplex PCR; TCRdb lists only in-frame clones, some missing. The sample yields 250,000 to 350,000 clones, more than 70% seen once. The germline V gene encodes CDR1 SEHNR and CDR2 FQNEAQ (reference sequence). This CDR3 contains 12 residues. Trimming took 2 bases from V and 13 from J, leaving 12 bases between them. The rearrangement uses TRBV7-9 and TRBJ2-1; D possibly corresponds to TRBD1 (5 bases). The TCR originated in a woman between 25 and 40 years old with COVID-19, enrolled during active disease. The specimen was peripheral blood. This CDR3 reads CASSLKGIDQFF. The CDR3 nucleotides are TGTGCCAGCAGCTTAAAGGGGATTGACCAGTTCTTC.